The T cell receptor (beta chain) under discussion was sequenced for a study of blood T cell repertoires in COVID-19 (dated by TCRdb to 2020 to 2022). Broadly, across the study: The collaborator samples originated in the United States, Italy and Spain and spanned the acute and convalescent phases of COVID-19. Where available, HLA class I and class II types were obtained from metadata supplied by the sample provider rather than from assay-based typing. Subjects who had been exposed to COVID-19, were actively infected with it, or had recovered from it provided the deeply sampled blood TCRbeta repertoires that made up the dataset. Nearly every sample came with metadata listing a de-identified subject ID, COVID-19 status, age in years and sex. The repertoires were released in a freely available public database intended as a resource for research on the immune response to SARS-CoV-2. The samples were drawn from the first 160 participants of the ongoing ImmuneRACE study and from under 1,500 subjects provided by 6 global collaborators. The material from the prospective study consisted of cDNA or gDNA derived from T cells, B-cell-depleted T cells, or PBMCs.

Summary of the overall study and its limitations: How much clinical and demographic metadata was included differed by source and by participant, and the metadata was provided uncurated.

The immunoSEQ Assay, a bias-controlled multiplex PCR, was used to amplify TCRbeta CDR3 regions from genomic DNA. The study's own analysis went as follows. Within the assay, amplification of reference gene primers was used to estimate how many nucleated cells each sample contained. To quantify the absolute abundance of each unique TCRbeta CDR3 rearrangement, sequence reads were collapsed and filtered. For each sample, productive Simpson clonality was calculated as the square root of Simpson's diversity index over productive rearrangements. TCRdb took over this immuneACCESS table, retaining in-frame rearrangements with V and J assigned. Such tables are incomplete; in checked studies, under half of the missing clones stem from an unresolved V gene, and the remainder is unexplained. The DNA was the basis for D and trimming; V, J and clone size are from that table. For this sample the table gives about 380,000 clones, of which roughly 87% were detected only once. The ten largest account for 2.5% to 3% of the sample.

To note about this clone: Its cognate antigen has yet to be identified. The record has no base qualities; no much larger clone is one base away.

The CDR3 starts with the cysteine, ends with the phenylalanine, and has 13 residues. CDR3 DNA is the only sequence kept; it has 39 bases, read in frame from the first base. V sheds 10 bases and J sheds 8 bases, leaving 17 bases between their ends. Via the germline V gene, CDR1 is MRHNA and CDR2 SNTAGT. In the prospective study, participants were about 18 to 100 years old, resided in about two dozen geographic areas of the United States, and were enrolled through a virtual design. Cohort assignment in the prospective study relied on participant-reported clinical history from a screening survey and a study questionnaire. Recovered participants in ImmuneRACE Cohort 3 were defined by two consecutive negative NP/OP PCR tests, clearance by a healthcare professional, or resolution of symptoms. In the prospective study, whole blood, serum and a nasopharyngeal or oropharyngeal swab were collected from each participant by mobile phlebotomists. Participants in the prospective study had the option to provide additional blood draws and questionnaires over a roughly 2-month period. Blood samples from the prospective study were shipped frozen or at room temperature prior to DNA extraction.

This chain joins TRBV6-4 to TRBJ1-4; the D gene is perhaps TRBD1, from 6 matching bases. The TCR was taken from a woman in her 30s who had recovered from COVID-19. Sequenced input: PBMCs or T cells enriched from blood (not recorded which). The DNA sequence follows: TGTGCCAACCACAGGGCAGGGGCCGAAAAACTGTTTTTT. Translated, this is CANHRAGAEKLFF.